Following are 30 T cell receptor beta chains from one sample sequenced in a study of blood T cells in healthy people across ages. The use of a sample-barcoded 5' primer and a J-beta primer mix characterized a second PCR of about 7 to 12 cycles. TCRdb reprocessed the 5' RACE reads via MiXCR and lists one record per CDR3 protein. The sample has around 1.1 million distinct CDR3 sequences; under 40% are singletons. The specimen sequenced was blood. The origin of the receptors is a man between 18 and 35 years old in good health.

CDR3 DNA: TGCGCCAGCAGTAATACAGGGGGCACGTACAATGAGCAGTACTTC. Translation: CASSNTGGTYNEQYF. The gene calls are TRBV4-3 and TRBJ2-1; 9 nucleotides match TRBD1. The tail of the sequence fits TRBJ2-7 better, so the J call may be wrong. There are 15 residues in the CDR3. The germline gives CDR1 LGHNA, CDR2 YSLEER.

This chain uses TRBV7-9 with TRBJ2-7; D unresolved. The CDR3 is made up of 12 amino acids. V lost 1 base, J lost 6 bases, and 7 bases lay in between. Germline CDR1 and CDR2: SEHNR and FQNEAQ (reference sequence). Here the CDR3 reads CASSLGITEQYF. The DNA for the CDR3 is TGTGCCAGCAGCTTAGGGATCACCGAGCAGTACTTC.

V usage is TRBV6-2 or TRBV6-3 and J usage is TRBJ1-1; unclear D gene. Germline CDR1 and CDR2: MNHEY and SVGEGT. The CDR3 loop spans 11 amino acids. The ends were cut back, 7 bases at V and 4 bases at J, with 7 bases in the middle. CDR3 sequence reads: CASTKLTEAFF. CDR3 bases: TGTGCCAGCACCAAGCTCACTGAAGCTTTCTTT.

In its sample, this clonotype was seen once. The J gene is TRBJ2-7, the V gene TRBV9, with D maybe TRBD2 (5 bases). TRBJ2-5 explains the end of the DNA better; the J call may be wrong. This CDR3 has 15 residues. The germline V gene encodes CDR1 SGDLS and CDR2 YYNGEE. CDR3: CASSVGKGELETQYF. CDR3 sequence (DNA): TGTGCCAGCAGCGTAGGGAAGGGAGAGCTAGAGACCCAGTACTTC.

This sequence joins TRBV6-6 and TRBJ1-5, with D possibly being TRBD1 (6 bases). Per the germline V gene, CDR1 is MNHNY and CDR2 is SVGAGI (reference sequence). The CDR3 has 15 amino acids. V was trimmed by 5 bases and J by 1 base, leaving 12 bases between them. CDR3 sequence reads: CASSPGTTSNQPQHF. The CDR3, as DNA: TGTGCCAGCAGTCCCGGGACAACGAGCAATCAGCCCCAGCATTTT.

This clonotype has a handful of counts. This chain connects TRBV27 to TRBJ2-3, with unresolved D. CDR3 length: 16 residues. V lost 5 bases and J 0 bases, leaving 15 bases between the germline ends. Germline V gene lookup returns CDR1 MNHEY and CDR2 SMNVEV (reference sequence). CDR3 DNA: TGTGCCAGCAGTGCCGAACCGGGTCCCAGCACAGATACGCAGTATTTT. Its protein is CASSAEPGPSTDTQYF.

V usage is TRBV12-3 or TRBV12-4 and J usage is TRBJ2-7; D may be TRBD2 (6 bases). The CDR3 has 16 amino acids. The V end lost 6 bases, the J end lost 0 bases, and 18 bases lay between the germline ends. CDR3 residues: CASSPRESYLSYEQYF. The CDR3 DNA reads TGTGCCAGCAGCCCTCGGGAGTCTTATCTCTCCTACGAGCAGTACTTC.

J is TRBJ2-3 and V is TRBV25-1; D might be TRBD2 (6 bases). V shed 4 bases and J shed 3 bases, with 11 bases lying between them. The length of the CDR3 is 14 residues. CDR1 is MGHDK and CDR2 is SYGVNS in the germline V gene. CDR3 loop: CASSVAGITDTQYF. The CDR3 DNA reads as TGTGCCAGCAGTGTGGCGGGGATAACAGATACGCAGTATTTT.

This chain uses TRBV9 with TRBJ2-1; no clear D gene. Trimming stripped 5 bases from V and 0 bases from J, with 18 bases between. The V gene's germline CDR1 is SGDLS and CDR2 YYNGEE. This CDR3 region has 17 residues. The CDR3 nucleotides read TGTGCCAGCAGTGACCCCACCGGGTCCTACTCCTACAATGAGCAGTTCTTC. Protein sequence: CASSDPTGSYSYNEQFF.

V and J are TRBV2 and TRBJ2-4; 8 bases map to TRBD2. The CDR3 is 16 residues long. V lost 4 bases and J lost 3; bases outside the gene matches: 8. CDR1 SNHLY and CDR2 FYNNEI come from the germline V gene. CDR3 DNA sequence: TGTGCCAGCAGTGGAGCACTAGCGGAGGGCAAAAACATTCAGTACTTC. It encodes CASSGALAEGKNIQYF.

The J gene is TRBJ1-5, the V gene TRBV2; tentative D call: TRBD1 (6 bases). The CDR3 spans 14 residues. Germline CDR1 SNHLY, CDR2 FYNNEI. The ends were cut back, 7 bases at V and 4 bases at J, with 14 bases in the middle. For the CDR3, the DNA is TGTGCCAGCAAGGGGGGTGAAGGTAATCAGCCCCAGCATTTT. Translation gives CASKGGEGNQPQHF. The full variable domain, its missing parts supplied by reference TRBV2 and TRBJ1-5, is EPEVTQTPSHQVTQMGQEVILRCVPISNHLYFYWYRQILGQKVEFLVSFYNNEISEKSEIFDDQFSVERPDGSNFTLKIRSTKLEDSAMYFCASKGGEGNQPQHFGDGTRLSIL.

The rearrangement uses TRBV4-2 and TRBJ2-7, with 11 bases aligning to TRBD2. V trimming: 1 base; J trimming: 4 bases; junction bases outside the gene matches: 9. CDR1 and CDR2 from the germline V gene are LGHNA and YNFKEQ. The CDR3 spans 17 residues. The CDR3 nucleotides are TGTGCCAGCAGCCAAGCTCCTAGCGGGGGGTTAAAGTACGAGCAGTACTTC. The encoded protein is CASSQAPSGGLKYEQYF.

This clonotype was found a few times. J is TRBJ1-2 and V is TRBV29-1; the D is unclear. The CDR3 length is 10 residues. Between the trimmed V and J ends, which lost 6 bases and 8 bases, there was a span of 10 bases. Germline V gene data show CDR1 as SQVTM and CDR2 as ANQGSEA. CDR3 loop: CSVDTGGYTF. The CDR3, as DNA: TGCAGCGTGGATACGGGCGGCTACACCTTC.

This clonotype was observed a few times. In DNA form, the CDR3 reads TGTGCCATCAGTGAGTCGGCGGGGCGCGATGCTGGCTACACCTTC. Amino acid sequence: CAISESAGRDAGYTF. This chain links TRBV10-3 with TRBJ1-2; perhaps TRBD1 as D (5 bases). This CDR3 is built from 15 residues. Germline values: CDR1 ENHRY, CDR2 SYGVKD. V was trimmed by 0 bases and J by 7 bases, leaving 15 bases between them.

The V gene is TRBV2, the J gene TRBJ2-1, with D perhaps matching TRBD1 or TRBD2 (5 bases each). Trimming cost V 8 bases and J 10 bases, with 12 bases left between them. Per the germline V gene, CDR1 is SNHLY and CDR2 is FYNNEI. The CDR3 runs 11 residues. The CDR3 reads CASDEGFEQFF. The CDR3 bases are TGTGCCAGCGACGAGGGGTTCGAGCAGTTCTTC.

In its sample, this clonotype was seen a few times. The chain joins TRBV2 to TRBJ2-3, with 7 bases identical to TRBD2. With 6 bases clipped from V and 1 base from J, the junction kept 4 bases outside the gene matches. The CDR3 is 14 residues long. From germline, CDR1 is SNHLY and CDR2 FYNNEI. As DNA, the CDR3 is TGTGCCAGCAGCGGCGGGAGTCGCACAGATACGCAGTATTTT. Translated, it gives CASSGGSRTDTQYF.

The chain recombines TRBV3-1 with TRBJ1-1; 9 nucleotides match TRBD1. This CDR3 is 16 amino acids long. Germline CDR1 is LGHDT and CDR2 is YNNKEL (reference sequence). V was clipped by 1 base and J by 2 bases; unmatched bases: 5. The CDR3 region has the DNA TGTGCCAGCAGCCAAGCTTGGGACAGGGTTAACACTGAAGCTTTCTTT. This sequence encodes CASSQAWDRVNTEAFF.

Here the CDR3 DNA reads TGCGCCAGCAGCCAAGATGGGGGGCCTTGGGAGCAGTTCTTC. This gives the protein CASSQDGGPWEQFF. The rearrangement uses TRBV4-1 and TRBJ2-1, with D perhaps assigned TRBD1 or TRBD2 (6 bases each). Germline V CDR1 and CDR2: MGHRA, YSYEKL. The CDR3 contains 14 residues. The V gene lost 0 bases and the J gene lost 10 bases, with 13 bases spanning the gap.

This clonotype was seen only a few times. The chain combines TRBV12-3 or TRBV12-4 with TRBJ1-1; TRBD1 aligns across 9 bases. V gave up 6 bases and J gave up 2 bases; unmatched junction bases: 4. This CDR3 has 14 residues. The chain's CDR3 is CASRQTGGNTEAFF. CDR3 sequence (DNA): TGTGCCAGCAGACAAACAGGGGGCAACACTGAAGCTTTCTTT.

This clonotype was seen many times. The V call is TRBV19, the J call TRBJ2-7, with 9 bases lining up with TRBD1. V lost 4 bases, J lost 3 bases, and 1 base stayed unmatched. CDR3 length: 13 residues. From germline, CDR1 is LNHDA and CDR2 SQIVND (reference sequence). The CDR3, as DNA: TGTGCCAGTAGTAAGGGACAGGGCTACGAGCAGTACTTC. Protein product: CASSKGQGYEQYF.

This clonotype was recorded a few times. The genes are TRBV15 and TRBJ2-1, with unresolved D. CDR1 is LNHNV and CDR2 is YYDKDF in the germline V gene (reference sequence). Trimming removed 0 bases at V and 4 bases at J, with 16 bases between. The CDR3 covers 17 residues. CDR3 residues: CATSRDGYSTIYNEQFF. The DNA of the CDR3 is TGTGCCACCAGCAGAGACGGCTATTCGACCATTTACAATGAGCAGTTCTTC.

The chain links TRBV20-1 to TRBJ2-2, with TRBD2 matching 9 bases. The germline V gene encodes CDR1 DFQATT and CDR2 SNEGSKA (reference sequence). V shed 0 bases and J 5 bases; nucleotides not matched to a gene: 1. CDR3 length: 14 amino acids. DNA for the CDR3: TGCAGTGCTAGAGATGGACTAGCGACCGGGGAGCTGTTTTTT. This sequence encodes CSARDGLATGELFF.

This clonotype was recorded at least ten times. The chain has TRBV27 and TRBJ1-2; possibly TRBD1 for D (5 bases). CDR1 is MNHEY, CDR2 SMNVEV, per germline (reference sequence). V dropped 5 bases and J dropped 8 bases, with 15 bases sitting between them. CDR3 length: 13 residues. The CDR3 sequence: CASSPQGLAGYTF. The CDR3 nucleotides are TGTGCCAGCAGTCCCCAGGGTTTGGCCGGCTACACCTTC.

In this sample, this clonotype turned up once. The chain combines TRBV3-1 with TRBJ2-2; D gene ambiguous. In germline, CDR1 is LGHDT, CDR2 YNNKEL (reference sequence). V was cut by 4 bases and J by 6 bases, with 12 bases left in between. This CDR3 comprises 14 residues. The CDR3 DNA is TGTGCCAGCAGCCGCCGTCGGACGTCCGGGGAGCTGTTTTTT. Its protein is CASSRRRTSGELFF.

The V call is TRBV12-3 or TRBV12-4, the J call TRBJ1-6; 10 bases map to TRBD1. CDR3 length: 16 amino acids. After removal of 1 base from V and 10 bases from J, the junction contained 7 bases not matched to a gene. CDR3 amino acids: CASSLGGTGVGSPLHF. DNA for the CDR3: TGTGCCAGCAGTTTAGGGGGGACAGGGGTGGGGTCACCCCTCCACTTT.

About this clonotype: The junction and the germline gene differ at one end; a read error may be behind it. V gene TRBV28 combines with J gene TRBJ1-1, with D unclear. The CDR3 consists of 18 residues. Germline CDR1 reads MDHEN; CDR2 reads SYDVKM. The CDR3 protein is CASSLFSVGEASNTEAFF. The DNA of the CDR3 is TGTGCTAGCAGTTTATTCTCGGTCGGGGAGGCCTCGAACACTGAAGCTTTCTTT.

This clonotype was observed a few times. The chain recombines TRBV4-3 with TRBJ2-7; D is uncertain. Trimming cost V 0 bases and J 3 bases, with 12 bases left between them. The CDR3 spans 15 residues. CDR1 and CDR2 (germline): LGHNA, YSLEER. DNA for the CDR3: TGCGCCAGCAGCCAAGAACCTGGGCCAGTCTACGAGCAGTACTTC. Amino acid sequence: CASSQEPGPVYEQYF.

This rearrangement joins TRBV20-1 to TRBJ1-1; D gene unclear. This CDR3 spans 14 amino acids. From germline, CDR1 is DFQATT and CDR2 SNEGSKA (reference sequence). V gave up 7 bases and J gave up 11 bases, with 26 bases separating them. CDR3 bases: TGCAGTGGATTTAACGGTCGCTCAAGGTTGGGTGCTTTCTTT. Its protein is CSGFNGRSRLGAFF.

The CDR3 coding sequence is TGCAGTGCGGACAGTGTCAACACTGAAGCTTTCTTT. The encoded protein is CSADSVNTEAFF. The chain uses TRBV20-1 and TRBJ1-1; TRBD1 might be the D (6 bases). V was pared by 6 bases and J by 2 bases, with 10 bases between. This CDR3 is 12 amino acids long. In germline, CDR1 is DFQATT, CDR2 SNEGSKA (reference sequence).

The chain recombines TRBV18 with TRBJ2-1; D remains unclear. CDR3 length: 13 amino acids. In germline, CDR1 is KGHSH, CDR2 LQKENI. The V and J ends lost 6 bases and 10 bases respectively, with 16 bases between them. The CDR3 protein is CASSFDGIYEQFF. CDR3 nucleotide sequence: TGTGCCAGCTCCTTCGACGGAATCTACGAGCAGTTCTTC.